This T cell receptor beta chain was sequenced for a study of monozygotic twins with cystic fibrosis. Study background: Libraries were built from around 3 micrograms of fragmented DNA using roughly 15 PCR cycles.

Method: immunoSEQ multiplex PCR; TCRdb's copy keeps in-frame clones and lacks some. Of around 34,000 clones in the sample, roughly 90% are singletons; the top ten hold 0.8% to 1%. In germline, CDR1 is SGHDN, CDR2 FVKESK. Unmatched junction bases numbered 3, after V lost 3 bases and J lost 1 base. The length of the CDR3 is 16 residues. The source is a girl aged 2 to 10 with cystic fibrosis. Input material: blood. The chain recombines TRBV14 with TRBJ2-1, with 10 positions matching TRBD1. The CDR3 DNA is TGTGCCAGCAGCCAGAGGACAGGGGGATCCTACAATGAGCAGTTCTTC. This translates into CASSQRTGGSYNEQFF. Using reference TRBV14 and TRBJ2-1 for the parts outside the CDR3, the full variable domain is EAGVTQFPSHSVIEKGQTVTLRCDPISGHDNLYWYRRVMGKEIKFLLHFVKESKQDESGMPNNRFLAERTGGTYSTLKVQPAELEDSGVYFCASSQRTGGSYNEQFFGPGTRLTVL.